The clone carrying this T cell receptor beta chain occurred a few times. The antigen remains undetermined. CDR3 size: 16 residues. V lost 6 bases and J 1 base, leaving 21 bases between the germline ends. Germline V CDR1 and CDR2: DFQATT, SNEGSKA (reference sequence). This sample stems from a study of vaccination and CD4 T cells after COVID-19. Study overall: Control cultures, each given a CEFX pool, an HIV-1 Nef pool, or no peptide, were included.

Sequencing of DNA taken from cultured CD4+ T cells relied on the Oncomine TCR Beta short-read assay. Using its own MiXCR run on the PCR reads, TCRdb lists one record per CDR3 protein. In the table there are approximately 23,000 distinct CDR3 sequences, less than 45% of which are singletons. Noted time point: late sampling 161 to 241 days after vaccination in a few convalescent patients. The treatment was: roughly 10-day PBMC culture with coronavirus spike peptide pools or control peptides (ViraFEST assay). The sequence was collected from a human donor who had recovered from COVID-19. This chain links TRBV20-1 with TRBJ1-2; D remains ambiguous. The specimen was CD4+ T cells from blood, cultured in vitro, collected about 7 months after SARS-CoV-2 vaccination. The CDR3 region is CSAKPYSARFNYGYTF. The DNA of the CDR3 is TGCAGTGCAAAGCCCTATTCGGCTCGGTTTAACTATGGCTACACCTTC.